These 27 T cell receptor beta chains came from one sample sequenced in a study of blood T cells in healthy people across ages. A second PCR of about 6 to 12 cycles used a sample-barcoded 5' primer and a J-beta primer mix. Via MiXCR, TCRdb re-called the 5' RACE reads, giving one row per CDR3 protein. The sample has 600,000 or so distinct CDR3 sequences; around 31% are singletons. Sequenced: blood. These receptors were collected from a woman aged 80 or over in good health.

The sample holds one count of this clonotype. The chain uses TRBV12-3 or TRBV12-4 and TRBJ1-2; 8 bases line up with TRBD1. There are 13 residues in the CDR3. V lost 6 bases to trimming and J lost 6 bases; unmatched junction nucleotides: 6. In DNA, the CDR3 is TGTGCCAGCAGCCAGGACAGGGTGCATGGCTACACCTTC. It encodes CASSQDRVHGYTF.

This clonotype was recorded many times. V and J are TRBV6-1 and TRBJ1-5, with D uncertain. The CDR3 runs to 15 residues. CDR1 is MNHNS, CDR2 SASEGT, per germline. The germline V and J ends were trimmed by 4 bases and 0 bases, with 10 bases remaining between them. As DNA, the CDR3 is TGTGCCAGCAGTGTAGGTGCTTATAGCAATCAGCCCCAGCATTTT. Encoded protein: CASSVGAYSNQPQHF.

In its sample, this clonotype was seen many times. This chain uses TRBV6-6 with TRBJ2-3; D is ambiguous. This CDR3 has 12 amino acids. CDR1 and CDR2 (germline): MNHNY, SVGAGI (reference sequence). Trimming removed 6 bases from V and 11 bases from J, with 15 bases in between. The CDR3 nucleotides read TGTGCCAGCAGCTTCCCCCTCATTAGGCAGTATTTT. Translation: CASSFPLIRQYF.

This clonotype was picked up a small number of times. CDR3 sequence reads: CASRFIAGGLETQYF. The CDR3 coding sequence is TGTGCCAGCAGATTCATAGCGGGGGGGCTGGAGACCCAGTACTTC. The rearrangement links TRBV6-6 to TRBJ2-5, with TRBD2 matching 11 bases. V shed 6 bases and J 5 bases; nucleotides not matched to a gene: 8. CDR1 MNHNY and CDR2 SVGAGI come from the germline V gene (reference sequence). The CDR3 loop spans 15 amino acids.

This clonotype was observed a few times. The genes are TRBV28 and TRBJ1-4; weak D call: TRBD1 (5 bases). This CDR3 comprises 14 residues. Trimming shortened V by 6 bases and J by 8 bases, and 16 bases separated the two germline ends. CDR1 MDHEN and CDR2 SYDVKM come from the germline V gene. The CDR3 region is CASSPGGRTEKLFF. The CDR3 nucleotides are TGTGCCAGCAGCCCGGGGGGGAGGACCGAAAAACTGTTTTTT.

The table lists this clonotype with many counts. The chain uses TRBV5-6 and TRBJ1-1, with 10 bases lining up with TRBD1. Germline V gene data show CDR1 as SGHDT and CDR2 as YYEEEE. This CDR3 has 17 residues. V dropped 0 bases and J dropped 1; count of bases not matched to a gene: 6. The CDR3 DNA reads TGTGCCAGCAGCTTGGGGCTCGACAGGGGGCGGAACACTGAAGCTTTCTTT. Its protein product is CASSLGLDRGRNTEAFF.

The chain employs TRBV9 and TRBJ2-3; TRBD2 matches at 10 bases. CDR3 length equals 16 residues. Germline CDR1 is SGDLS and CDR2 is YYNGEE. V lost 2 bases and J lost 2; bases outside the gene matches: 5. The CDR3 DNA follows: TGTGCCAGCAGCGTTGCCGGACTAGCGGCCACAGATACGCAGTATTTT. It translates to CASSVAGLAATDTQYF.

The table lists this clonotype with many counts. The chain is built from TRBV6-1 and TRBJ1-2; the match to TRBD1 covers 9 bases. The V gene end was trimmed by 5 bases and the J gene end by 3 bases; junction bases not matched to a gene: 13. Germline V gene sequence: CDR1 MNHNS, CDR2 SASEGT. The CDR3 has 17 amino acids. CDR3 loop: CASSPGTGRGVDYGYTF. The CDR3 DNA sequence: TGTGCCAGCAGTCCTGGGACAGGGAGGGGGGTTGACTATGGCTACACCTTC.

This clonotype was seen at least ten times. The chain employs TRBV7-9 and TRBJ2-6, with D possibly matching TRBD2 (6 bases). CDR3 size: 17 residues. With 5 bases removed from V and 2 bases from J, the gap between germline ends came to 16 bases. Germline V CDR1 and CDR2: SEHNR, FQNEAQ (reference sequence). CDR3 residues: CASSLQPGVAGANVLTF. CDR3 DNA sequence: TGTGCCAGCAGCCTACAACCGGGGGTCGCTGGGGCCAACGTCCTGACTTTC. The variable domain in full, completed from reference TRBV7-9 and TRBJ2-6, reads DTGVSQNPRHKITKRGQNVTFRCDPISEHNRLYWYRQTLGQGPEFLTYFQNEAQLEKSRLLSDRFSAERPKGSFSTLEIQRTEQGDSAMYLCASSLQPGVAGANVLTFGAGSRLTVL.

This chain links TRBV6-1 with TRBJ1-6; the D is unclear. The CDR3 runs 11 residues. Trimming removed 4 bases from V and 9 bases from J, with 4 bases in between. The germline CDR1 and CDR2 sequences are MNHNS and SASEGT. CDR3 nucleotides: TGTGCCAGCAGTGGTATTTCACCCCTCCACTTT. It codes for CASSGISPLHF.

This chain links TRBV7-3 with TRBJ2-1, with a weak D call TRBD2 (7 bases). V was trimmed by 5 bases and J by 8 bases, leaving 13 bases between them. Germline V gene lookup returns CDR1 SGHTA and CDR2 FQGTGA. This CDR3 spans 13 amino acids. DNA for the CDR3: TGTGCCAGCAGCCCTGGGGGGGCCCATGAGCAGTTCTTC. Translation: CASSPGGAHEQFF.

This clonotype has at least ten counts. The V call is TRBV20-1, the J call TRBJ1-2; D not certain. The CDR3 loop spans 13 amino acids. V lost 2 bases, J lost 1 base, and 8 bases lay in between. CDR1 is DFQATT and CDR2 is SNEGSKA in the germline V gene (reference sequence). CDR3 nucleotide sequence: TGCAGTGCTAGACAGTTGGATAACTATGGCTACACCTTC. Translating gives CSARQLDNYGYTF.

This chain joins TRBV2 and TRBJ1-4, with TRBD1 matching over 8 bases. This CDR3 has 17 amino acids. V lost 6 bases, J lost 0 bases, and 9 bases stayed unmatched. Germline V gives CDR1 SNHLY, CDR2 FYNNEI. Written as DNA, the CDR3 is TGTGCCAGCAGACCGGGACAGGTTCTTTCAACTAATGAAAAACTGTTTTTT. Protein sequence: CASRPGQVLSTNEKLFF.

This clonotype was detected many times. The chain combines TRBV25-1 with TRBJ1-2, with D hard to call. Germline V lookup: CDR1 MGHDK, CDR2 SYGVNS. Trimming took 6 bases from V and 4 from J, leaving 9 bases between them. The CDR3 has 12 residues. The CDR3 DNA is TGTGCCAGCAGGGGAGACGGCTATGGCTACACCTTC. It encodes CASRGDGYGYTF.

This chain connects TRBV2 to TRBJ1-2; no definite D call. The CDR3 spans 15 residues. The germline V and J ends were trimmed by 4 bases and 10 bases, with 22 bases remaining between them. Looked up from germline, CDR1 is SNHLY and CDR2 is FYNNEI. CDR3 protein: CASSGSMKRSDDYTF. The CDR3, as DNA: TGTGCCAGCAGTGGCTCGATGAAAAGATCAGATGACTACACCTTC.

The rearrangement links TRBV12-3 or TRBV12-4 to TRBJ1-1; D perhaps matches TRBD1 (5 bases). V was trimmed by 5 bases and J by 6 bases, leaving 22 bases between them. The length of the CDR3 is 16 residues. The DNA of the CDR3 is TGTGCCAGCAGTAGGAGATTGGGAGGGGCCGTCGCTGAAGCTTTCTTT. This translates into CASSRRLGGAVAEAFF.

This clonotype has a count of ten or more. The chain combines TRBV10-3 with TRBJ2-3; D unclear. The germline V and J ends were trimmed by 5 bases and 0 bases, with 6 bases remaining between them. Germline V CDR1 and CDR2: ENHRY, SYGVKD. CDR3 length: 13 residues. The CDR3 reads CAISTPSTDTQYF. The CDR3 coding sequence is TGTGCCATCAGTACTCCCAGCACAGATACGCAGTATTTT.

The CDR3 spells CASSQDGLADSEQYF. The CDR3 DNA reads TGCGCCAGCAGCCAAGATGGACTAGCCGACTCCGAGCAGTACTTC. The chain combines TRBV4-1 with TRBJ2-7; 8 bases are shared with TRBD2. Germline V CDR1 and CDR2: MGHRA, YSYEKL. The CDR3 length is 15 residues. Trimming at V came to 0 bases and at J to 6 bases, leaving 7 bases not matched to a gene.

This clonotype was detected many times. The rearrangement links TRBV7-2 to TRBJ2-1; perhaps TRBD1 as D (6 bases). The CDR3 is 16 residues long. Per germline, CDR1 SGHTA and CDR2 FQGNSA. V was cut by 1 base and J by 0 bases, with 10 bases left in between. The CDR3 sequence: CASSLGGPRSYNEQFF. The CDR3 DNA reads TGTGCCAGCAGCTTAGGGGGGCCCCGCTCCTACAATGAGCAGTTCTTC.

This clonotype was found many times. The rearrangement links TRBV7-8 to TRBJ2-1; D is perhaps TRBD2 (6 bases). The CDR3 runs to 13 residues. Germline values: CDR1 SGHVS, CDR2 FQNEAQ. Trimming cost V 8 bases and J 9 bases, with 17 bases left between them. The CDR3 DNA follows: TGTGCCAGCTCCACTGGGAGGCGGGGTGAGCAGTTCTTC. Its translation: CASSTGRRGEQFF.

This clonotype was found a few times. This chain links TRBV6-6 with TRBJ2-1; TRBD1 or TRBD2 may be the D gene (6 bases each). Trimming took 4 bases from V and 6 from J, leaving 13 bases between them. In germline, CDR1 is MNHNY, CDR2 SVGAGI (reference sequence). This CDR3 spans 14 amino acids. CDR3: CASSFSGASNEQFF. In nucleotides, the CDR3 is TGTGCCAGCAGTTTTTCGGGGGCGTCCAATGAGCAGTTCTTC.

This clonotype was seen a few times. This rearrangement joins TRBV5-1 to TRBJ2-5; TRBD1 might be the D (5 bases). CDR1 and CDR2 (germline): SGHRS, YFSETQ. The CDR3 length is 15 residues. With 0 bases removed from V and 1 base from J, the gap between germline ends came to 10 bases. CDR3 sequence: CASSLGFRAQETQYF. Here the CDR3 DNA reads TGCGCCAGCAGCTTGGGGTTCAGGGCCCAAGAGACCCAGTACTTC. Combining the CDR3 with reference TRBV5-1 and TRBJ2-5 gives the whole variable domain KAGVTQTPRYLIKTRGQQVTLSCSPISGHRSVSWYQQTPGQGLQFLFEYFSETQRNKGNFPGRFSGRQFSNSRSEMNVSTLELGDSALYLCASSLGFRAQETQYFGPGTRLLVL.

The CDR3 nucleotides are TGTGCCAGCAGTATCCGGACAGGGGCAACTGAAGCTTTCTTT. Encoded protein: CASSIRTGATEAFF. The rearrangement joins TRBV12-3 or TRBV12-4 to TRBJ1-1, with 9 bases identical to TRBD1. V gave up 5 bases and J gave up 5 bases; unmatched junction bases: 6. This CDR3 contains 14 residues.

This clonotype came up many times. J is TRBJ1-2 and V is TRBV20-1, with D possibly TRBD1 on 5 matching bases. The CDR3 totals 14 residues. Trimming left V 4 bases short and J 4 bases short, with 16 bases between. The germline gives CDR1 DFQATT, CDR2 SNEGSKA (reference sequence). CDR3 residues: CSAMRQGVVYGYTF. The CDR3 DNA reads TGCAGTGCTATGCGCCAGGGCGTTGTCTATGGCTACACCTTC.

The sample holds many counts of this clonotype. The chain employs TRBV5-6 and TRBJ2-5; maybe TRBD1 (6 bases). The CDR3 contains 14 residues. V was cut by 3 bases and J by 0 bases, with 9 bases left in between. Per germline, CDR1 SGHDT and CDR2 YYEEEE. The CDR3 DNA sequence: TGTGCCAGCAGCTCGGGACACTACCAAGAGACCCAGTACTTC. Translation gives CASSSGHYQETQYF.

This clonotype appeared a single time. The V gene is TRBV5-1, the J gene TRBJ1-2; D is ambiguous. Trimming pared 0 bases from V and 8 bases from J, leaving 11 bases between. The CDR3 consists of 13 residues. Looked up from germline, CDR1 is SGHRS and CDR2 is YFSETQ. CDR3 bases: TGCGCCAGCAGCTTGGTAACCACCGGCGGCTACACCTTC. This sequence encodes CASSLVTTGGYTF.

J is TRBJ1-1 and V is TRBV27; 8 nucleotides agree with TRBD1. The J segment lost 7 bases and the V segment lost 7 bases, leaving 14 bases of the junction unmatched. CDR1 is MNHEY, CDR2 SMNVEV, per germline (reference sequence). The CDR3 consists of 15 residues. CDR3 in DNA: TGTGCCAGCACTCCAGTTGGCAGGGGGCTTGATGAAGCTTTCTTT. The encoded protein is CASTPVGRGLDEAFF.